The sequence of this TCR beta chain was determined in a study of shared clonotypes between healthy human individuals. Profiling relied on immunoSEQ multiplex PCR, and the TCRdb table lists in-frame clones only, not all of them. The sample holds some 1.5 million clones; about 98% are singletons and the top ten take 0.45%. The CDR3 loop spans 14 amino acids. The V gene lost 0 bases and the J gene lost 6 bases, with 9 bases spanning the gap. From germline, CDR1 is MNHEY and CDR2 SVGAGI. The chain has TRBV6-5 and TRBJ1-5; no clear D gene. Sequenced: naive CD4+ T cells sorted from blood. Subset reported: CD45RA+ positively selected. This clonotype was sampled from a man aged 30 to 45 in good health. CDR3 DNA: TGTGCCAGCAGTTACTCGACCGATGGTCAGCCCCAGCATTTT. Protein: CASSYSTDGQPQHF.